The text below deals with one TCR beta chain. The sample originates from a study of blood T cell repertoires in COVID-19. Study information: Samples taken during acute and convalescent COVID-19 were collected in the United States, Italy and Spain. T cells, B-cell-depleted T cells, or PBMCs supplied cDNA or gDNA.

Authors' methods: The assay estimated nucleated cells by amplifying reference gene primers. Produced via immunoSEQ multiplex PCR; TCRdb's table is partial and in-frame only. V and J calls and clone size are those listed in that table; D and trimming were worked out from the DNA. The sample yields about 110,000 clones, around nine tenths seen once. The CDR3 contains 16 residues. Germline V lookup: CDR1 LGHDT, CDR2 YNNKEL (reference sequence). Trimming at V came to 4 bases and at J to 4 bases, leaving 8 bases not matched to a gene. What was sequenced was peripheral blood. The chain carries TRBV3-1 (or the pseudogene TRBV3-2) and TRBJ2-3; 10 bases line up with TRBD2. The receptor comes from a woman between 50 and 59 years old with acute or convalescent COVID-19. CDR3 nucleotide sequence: TGTGCCAGCAGCCTCCCCGGAGCGGGAGGGCCAGATACGCAGTATTTT. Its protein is CASSLPGAGGPDTQYF.